The clone carrying this T cell receptor (beta chain) showed up just a few times. Antigen specificity is unknown. At one end, the junction sequence differs from germline, possibly due to a read error. This entry belongs to a study of tumor-infiltrating lymphocytes in primary liver carcinoma. Study in general: Subjects consisted of male and female patients aged 30 to 69 years. Between roughly 4.2 and 11 cm across, the tumors were all of stage T1-T3 N0M0. Study-level points and caveats: Presence in all five tumor regions was observed for only about 7-25% of top clones.

The tissue used was unsorted bulk material of about 19-34 mg. RNA and DNA were co-extracted from it with the AllPrep DNA/RNA mini kit. CDR1 is SGHAT and CDR2 is FQNNGV in the germline V gene. The CDR3 covers 17 residues. From approximately 550 ng of total RNA, TCR beta-specific cDNA was reverse-transcribed using a constant-region primer. Libraries of TCR beta came from three nested multiplex PCR rounds with slightly modified ARM-PCR. TRBV1-TRBV30 forward primers paired with a C-beta reverse primer drove the first two PCR rounds, about 9 cycles each. TCRdb called the multiplex PCR reads again in MiXCR, with one record for every CDR3 protein. The table lists about 74,000 distinct CDR3 sequences, about 70% of them singletons.

Sequencing was performed on liver tumor tissue from sampling region 4. Subset given: tumor region T4, right-lateral pole. This chain joins TRBV11-2 and TRBJ2-2; 10 nucleotides match TRBD2. This TCR derives from a man aged 40-55 years with primary liver carcinoma and hepatitis B virus infection. The CDR3 DNA reads as TGTGTCAGCAGCGGAGGACTAGCGGAGCGGAGCACCGGGGAGCTATTTTTT. The encoded protein is CVSSGGLAERSTGELFF. The full variable domain, completed using reference TRBV11-2 and TRBJ2-2, is EAGVAQSPRYKIIEKRQSVAFWCNPISGHATLYWYQQILGQGPKLLIQFQNNGVVDDSQLPKDRFSAERLKGVDSTLKIQPAKLEDSAVYLCVSSGGLAERSTGELFFGEGSRLTVL.